The clone carrying this TCR beta chain was picked up a small number of times. Germline V gene sequence: CDR1 SGHAT, CDR2 FQNNGV. V lost 5 bases, J lost 4 bases, and 8 bases stayed unmatched. The CDR3 covers 16 residues. These data belong to a study of early T cells in non-severe SARS-CoV-2 infection. TCRdb re-analysed the 5' RACE reads in MiXCR, keeping a single row per CDR3 protein. Of approximately 71,000 distinct CDR3 sequences detected, roughly an eighth appear once; the ten largest clones hold over 13%. Input material: whole blood. The J gene is TRBJ2-2, the V gene TRBV11-2; TRBD1 matches at 9 bases. The sequence derives from an adult who was a healthcare worker with PCR-confirmed SARS-CoV-2 infection or an uninfected control (not recorded which). The CDR3 spells CASSPPQGAGTGELFF. CDR3 in DNA: TGTGCCAGCAGCCCTCCACAGGGGGCCGGCACCGGGGAGCTGTTTTTT.